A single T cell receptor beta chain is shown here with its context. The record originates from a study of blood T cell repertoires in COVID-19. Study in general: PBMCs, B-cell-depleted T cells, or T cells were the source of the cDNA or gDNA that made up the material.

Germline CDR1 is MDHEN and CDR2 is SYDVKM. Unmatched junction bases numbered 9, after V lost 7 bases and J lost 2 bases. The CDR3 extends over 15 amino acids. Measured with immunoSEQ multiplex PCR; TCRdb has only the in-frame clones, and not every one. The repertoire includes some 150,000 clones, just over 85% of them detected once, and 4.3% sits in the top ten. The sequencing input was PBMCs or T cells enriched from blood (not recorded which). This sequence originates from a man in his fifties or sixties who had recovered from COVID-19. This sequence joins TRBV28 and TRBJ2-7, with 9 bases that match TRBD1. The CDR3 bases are TGTGCCAGCACCCCGGCGGGACAGGGCCCCTACGAGCAGTACTTC. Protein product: CASTPAGQGPYEQYF.